One T cell receptor beta chain is described in this entry. Its specificity is not known. Trimming removed 5 bases from V and 4 bases from J, with 15 bases in between. Per germline, CDR1 SNHLY and CDR2 FYNNEI. The CDR3 totals 15 residues. Assay used: immunoSEQ multiplex PCR; TCRdb lists only in-frame clones, some missing. The sample consists of about 140,000 clones, 84% of them appearing once. The data derive from a study of cytomegalovirus exposure and HLA in healthy donors. Background on the study: Later analysis reported that the 95 to 150 validation repertoires shared the platform of the 650 to 700 first-cohort repertoires.

Study-wide results and limits: One later analysis, an examination of the approximately 130 validation repertoires, found that first-cohort TCR clusters tended to co-occur in them. Reported results showed that the classifier diagnosed cytomegalovirus status with high specificity and sensitivity. Most TCRs appeared rarely, but some public TCRs recurred in many donors.

The sample taken for sequencing was PBMCs. This sequence originates from a woman aged 25 to 39 in good health and CMV-seronegative. The V and J genes are TRBV2 and TRBJ1-5, with D hard to call. The CDR3, as DNA: TGTGCCAGCAGTAGCAGGAGCTTAGCGAATCAGCCCCAGCATTTT. It specifies CASSSRSLANQPQHF. The full variable domain, in which reference TRBV2 and TRBJ1-5 provide the parts outside the CDR3, is EPEVTQTPSHQVTQMGQEVILRCVPISNHLYFYWYRQILGQKVEFLVSFYNNEISEKSEIFDDQFSVERPDGSNFTLKIRSTKLEDSAMYFCASSSRSLANQPQHFGDGTRLSIL.